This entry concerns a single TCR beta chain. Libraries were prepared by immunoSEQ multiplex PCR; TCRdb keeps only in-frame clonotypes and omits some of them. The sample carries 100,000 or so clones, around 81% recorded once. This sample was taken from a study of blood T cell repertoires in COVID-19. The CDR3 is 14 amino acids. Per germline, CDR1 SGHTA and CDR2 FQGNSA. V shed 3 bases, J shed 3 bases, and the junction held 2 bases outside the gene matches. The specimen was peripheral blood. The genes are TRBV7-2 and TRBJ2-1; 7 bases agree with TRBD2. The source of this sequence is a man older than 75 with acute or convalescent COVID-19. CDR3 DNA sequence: TGTGCCAGCAGCTTGGGGGGGGACTACAATGAGCAGTTCTTC. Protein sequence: CASSLGGDYNEQFF.